This T cell receptor (beta chain) is drawn from a study of Ad26.COV2.S vaccination and SARS-CoV-2 variants. For the study at large: Participant was drawn from the COV1001 Ad26.COV2.S trial arm.

Study-wide findings and caveats: Vaccinees displayed broader spike-specific TCR repertoires than placebo recipients.

This clone appeared a single time. Its matching antigen is unknown. The V end lost 0 bases, the J end lost 3 bases, and 6 bases lay between the germline ends. The CDR3 has 14 amino acids. CDR1 is ENHRY and CDR2 is SYGVKD in the germline V gene. The repertoire was sequenced with immunoSEQ multiplex PCR; TCRdb's copy has only in-frame clones and lacks some. The sample has about 250,000 clones, approximately 89% seen once. Documented treatment: 15 to 20 received Ad26.COV2.S at low or high dose, single or two shots; a few received placebo; per-sample allocation not given. Collection of samples fell on day 63 after the first vaccine or placebo injection. At a Boston site, the person donating was an adult of 18-55 years.

The starting material was peripheral blood, obtained in a trial of Ad26.COV2.S vaccine versus placebo. The receptor's source is a person between 18 and 65 years old who received the Ad26.COV2.S COVID-19 vaccine or a placebo. The chain combines TRBV10-3 with TRBJ1-5; no definite D call. The CDR3 reads CAISESVFNQPQHF. DNA of the CDR3: TGTGCCATCAGTGAGTCGGTCTTCAATCAGCCCCAGCATTTT.